This T cell receptor beta chain was sequenced in a study of blood T cell repertoires in COVID-19. Overall study: The United States, Italy and Spain were the sources of the acute and convalescent COVID-19 samples. Nucleic acid was either cDNA or gDNA, and it came from T cells, B-cell-depleted T cells, or PBMCs.

Repertoires were generated with immunoSEQ multiplex PCR, while TCRdb's copy carries only in-frame clones and drops some. This table has fewer than 450,000 clones, around 90% appearing once. Input material: peripheral blood. The sequence derives from a woman younger than 30 who had recovered from COVID-19.

CDR3 nucleotide sequence: TGTGCTAGTGGTTTTGGGGGGGCGGAAAATACGCAGTATTTT. It translates to CASGFGGAENTQYF. The V and J genes are TRBV12-5 and TRBJ2-3, with D perhaps matching TRBD2 (7 bases). The CDR3 is 14 amino acids. V was cut by 3 bases and J by 7 bases, with 14 bases left in between. Germline V gives CDR1 LGHNT, CDR2 FRNRAP. Drawing the rest from reference TRBV12-5 and TRBJ2-3, the complete variable domain is DARVTQTPRHKVTEMGQEVTMRCQPILGHNTVFWYRQTMMQGLELLAYFRNRAPLDDSGMPKDRFSAEMPDATLATLKIQPSEPRDSAVYFCASGFGGAENTQYFGPGTRLTVL.